The present entry profiles one T cell receptor (beta chain) with its context. Its specificity is not known. TCRdb reprocessed the RT-PCR reads with MiXCR, giving one entry per CDR3 protein. Of around 650,000 distinct CDR3 sequences listed, around 16% are singletons. CDR1 and CDR2 (germline): LGHNA, YSLEER. The V end was cut by 0 bases, the J end by 5 bases, with 10 bases between. The CDR3 covers 14 residues. This record belongs to a study of response to subunit inactivated influenza vaccine. Whole-study results and caveats: Few new T cells, the authors suggested, are recruited by each seasonal influenza vaccination.

The V and J genes are TRBV4-3 and TRBJ2-5; no firm D call. The sequence came from a man aged 45-65 years who received an inactivated influenza vaccine. Sequenced here: PBMCs from blood, sampled roughly 12 days after vaccination. The CDR3 reads CASSQDPTRETQYF. CDR3 nucleotide sequence: TGCGCCAGCAGCCAAGATCCCACGCGGGAGACCCAGTACTTC.